This is a list of T cell receptor beta chains from one sample in a study of breast tumors, draining lymph nodes, adjacent tissues. TCRdb analysed the multiplex PCR reads with MiXCR anew, one entry per CDR3 protein. The sample holds 180,000 or so distinct CDR3 sequences, approximately 33% seen once. The sequenced material came from axillary lymph node tissue. The receptors were gathered from a female donor with breast cancer. Some clones in this sample may be carry-over from other donors' samples. Each CDR3 is given with its conserved first and last residue. D genes are given only for firm matches. Part of the rows lack a size; the others show once, few, many or a class for expanded clones.

V gene,D gene,clone size,J gene,CDR3 DNA,CDR3 protein
TRBV7-9,-,many,TRBJ1-2,TGTGCCAGCAGTCAAGTAGGTTATGGCTACACCTTC,CASSQVGYGYTF
TRBV7-2,-,-,TRBJ2-5,TGTGCCATCAGTGAGGGATCCCAAGAGACCCAGTACTTC,CAISEGSQETQYF
TRBV15,-,many,TRBJ1-5,TGTGCCACCAGCGTTGGGTGGCAGCCCCAGCATTTT,CATSVGWQPQHF
TRBV2,TRBD1,many,TRBJ2-2,TGTGCCAGCGCCAGGGGGATGGGGACCGGGGAGCTGTTTTTT,CASARGMGTGELFF
TRBV6-6,-,-,TRBJ2-1,TGTGCCAGCATGGGGGCGAGTGGGCAGTTCTTC,CASMGASGQFF
TRBV11-2,-,-,TRBJ2-1,TGTGCCAGCAGCTTAGAAGAGGGTATAAGTGGGAATGAGCAGTTCTTC,CASSLEEGISGNEQFF
TRBV10-2,-,-,TRBJ2-5,TGCGCCAGCAGTGAGTCACCCATGGGAGAGACCCAGTACTTC,CASSESPMGETQYF
TRBV5-1,TRBD2,-,TRBJ2-5,TGCGCCAGCAGCCTTACTAGCGGGAGTGGGACCCAGCACTTC,CASSLTSGSGTQHF
TRBV19,-,many,TRBJ1-2,TGTGCCAGTCTCGGGCAGTACGGCAGGCTCTATGGCTACACCTTC,CASLGQYGRLYGYTF
TRBV25-1,-,many,TRBJ2-3,TGTGCCAGCAGTCAAGGGACATCTAGCACAGATACGCAGTATTTT,CASSQGTSSTDTQYF
TRBV10-3,-,many,TRBJ2-3,TGTGCCATCAGCCCTTTTTCTGGGGGCACAGATACGCAGTATTTT,CAISPFSGGTDTQYF
TRBV29-1,TRBD1,-,TRBJ1-2,TGCAGTCCAACCGGGACAGGGGGCCGAGGCTACACCTTC,CSPTGTGGRGYTF
TRBV15,TRBD2,-,TRBJ2-5,TGTGCCACCAGCGCTGGACTAGCGAGAGGGCGAGAGACCCAGTACTTC,CATSAGLARGRETQYF
TRBV19,-,-,TRBJ1-2,TGTGCCGGCCAGGACCACCGACAGTTCTACACCTTC,CAGQDHRQFYTF
TRBV9,-,-,TRBJ1-1,TGTGCCAGCAGCGTAGAGGAATCCGGGGCCACTGAAGCTTTCTTT,CASSVEESGATEAFF